This T cell receptor (beta chain) was documented in a study of CD8 T cells in Susac syndrome. Regarding the study as a whole: The study conceded that its TCR sequencing and HLA analysis involved relatively few individuals.

Sequencing of TCR beta was undertaken in CD8+ and CD4+ T cells derived from blood. Turning to this clonotype: What it binds is unknown.

The authors reverse transcribed roughly 0.5 to 1 ug RNA with random hexamers. Using its own MiXCR run on the immunoSEQ multiplex PCR reads, TCRdb lists one record per CDR3 protein. The top ten clones hold 0.25% to 0.3% of a sample with roughly 140,000 distinct CDR3 sequences, 85% to 95% of them seen once. V lost 5 bases and J 1 base, leaving 11 bases between the germline ends. This CDR3 region has 14 residues. CDR1 and CDR2 (germline): LNHDA, SQIVND (reference sequence). The specimen was CD8+ T cells from PBMCs. This sequence joins TRBV19 and TRBJ1-1; D possibly corresponds to TRBD1 (5 bases). The clonotype comes from a human donor in good health. The CDR3 here is CASSSGGGNTEAFF. In DNA, the CDR3 is TGTGCCAGTAGTTCCGGTGGGGGGAACACTGAAGCTTTCTTT.